Given below is one T cell receptor (beta chain) in context. The CDR3 extends over 15 amino acids. From germline, CDR1 is MDHEN and CDR2 SYDVKM. J was trimmed by 8 bases and V by 8 bases; bases with no gene match: 17. The data derive from a study of blood T cell repertoires in COVID-19. Here immunoSEQ multiplex PCR was the method, and the copy in TCRdb shows in-frame clones only, minus some. The sample holds 150,000 to 200,000 clones, approximately 88% seen once. The clonotype was recovered from a woman aged 30 to 39 with acute or convalescent COVID-19. Source material: peripheral blood. The V gene is TRBV28, the J gene TRBJ1-2; TRBD1 aligns across 7 bases. Here the CDR3 reads CASCPPAAQGLGYTF. In nucleotides, the CDR3 is TGTGCCAGCTGCCCTCCAGCGGCACAGGGGCTCGGCTACACCTTC.